The 10 T cell receptor beta chains presented below share a single source sample, sequenced in a study of cytomegalovirus exposure and HLA in healthy donors. The PCR was carried out with 60 Vbeta primers and 13 Jbeta primers. Clones were sequenced by immunoSEQ multiplex PCR, and TCRdb holds only the in-frame ones, with some missing. The sample lists 160,000 or so clones, about two thirds occurring once. The sequenced material came from PBMCs. Source of these receptors: a human donor in good health.

The chain uses TRBV4-1 and TRBJ2-1; 11 bases line up with TRBD2. Germline V gene sequence: CDR1 MGHRA, CDR2 YSYEKL. This CDR3 is 19 amino acids long. The J segment lost 6 bases and the V segment lost 6 bases, leaving 19 bases of the junction unmatched. For the CDR3, the DNA is TGCGCCAGCAGTCCGGGGCCCTATAGCGGGGGGGCCAAAGGCAATGAGCAGTTCTTC. Protein: CASSPGPYSGGAKGNEQFF.

The rearrangement links TRBV5-5 to TRBJ1-6, with D uncertain. V lost 1 base and J lost 1, with 12 bases in between. Germline values: CDR1 SGHKS, CDR2 YYEKEE (reference sequence). This CDR3 spans 17 amino acids. The CDR3: CASSLRVPFSYNSPLHF. CDR3 in DNA: TGTGCCAGCAGCTTGAGAGTACCGTTTTCCTATAATTCACCCCTCCACTTT.

The V call is TRBV2, the J call TRBJ2-3; D might be TRBD2 (6 bases). Deletions cut 8 bases from V and 2 bases from J, with 14 bases between. The CDR3 covers 14 residues. CDR1 is SNHLY, CDR2 FYNNEI, per germline. The CDR3 coding sequence is TGTGCCAGCTTTTATACGGGGGTCACAGATACGCAGTATTTT. Translated, it gives CASFYTGVTDTQYF. Variable domain in full (rest from reference TRBV2 and TRBJ2-3): EPEVTQTPSHQVTQMGQEVILRCVPISNHLYFYWYRQILGQKVEFLVSFYNNEISEKSEIFDDQFSVERPDGSNFTLKIRSTKLEDSAMYFCASFYTGVTDTQYFGPGTRLTVL.

V is TRBV12-5 and J is TRBJ1-6; 8 bases align to TRBD1. Germline trimming cut 3 bases from V and 8 bases from J; bases unmatched to any gene: 3. The CDR3 contains 14 residues. Germline V lookup: CDR1 LGHNT, CDR2 FRNRAP. The CDR3: CASGFGQGDSPLHF. The CDR3 nucleotides are TGTGCTAGTGGTTTCGGACAGGGCGATTCACCCCTCCACTTT.

Here the CDR3 reads CASSVAQFSYEQYF. CDR3 sequence (DNA): TGTGCCAGTAGTGTAGCGCAGTTTTCCTACGAGCAGTACTTC. The chain recombines TRBV19 with TRBJ2-7, with D possibly being TRBD2 (5 bases). Germline CDR1 reads LNHDA; CDR2 reads SQIVND (reference sequence). The CDR3 length is 14 residues. The V end lost 5 bases, the J end lost 1 base, and 12 bases lay between the germline ends.

The chain joins TRBV7-3 to TRBJ2-1, with TRBD2 matching 8 bases. With V trimmed by 6 bases and J by 0 bases, 13 bases remained unmatched. CDR1 is SGHTA and CDR2 is FQGTGA in the germline V gene. CDR3 length: 18 amino acids. The CDR3 spells CASSPYPGGQSSYNEQFF. The DNA for the CDR3 is TGTGCCAGCAGTCCTTATCCGGGGGGGCAGAGCTCCTACAATGAGCAGTTCTTC. Variable domain in full (rest from reference TRBV7-3 and TRBJ2-1): GAGVSQTPSNKVTEKGKYVELRCDPISGHTALYWYRQSLGQGPEFLIYFQGTGAADDSGLPNDRFFAVRPEGSVSTLKIQRTERGDSAVYLCASSPYPGGQSSYNEQFFGPGTRLTVL.

The chain is built from TRBV5-4 and TRBJ2-1; D may be TRBD2 (6 bases). CDR3 size: 16 residues. V was clipped by 4 bases and J by 0 bases, with 14 bases between them. Germline V gene lookup returns CDR1 SGHNT and CDR2 YYREEE (reference sequence). CDR3 protein: CASSLDGGISYNEQFF. The CDR3 DNA is TGTGCCAGCAGCCTCGACGGGGGAATCTCCTACAATGAGCAGTTCTTC.

The J gene is TRBJ1-5, the V gene TRBV6-5; 7 bases line up with TRBD1. Germline V gene data show CDR1 as MNHEY and CDR2 as SVGAGI. V dropped 0 bases and J dropped 5; count of bases not matched to a gene: 4. The CDR3 has 15 residues. The CDR3 protein is CASSYSGGSYQPQHF. The DNA of the CDR3 is TGTGCCAGCAGTTACTCAGGGGGCTCTTATCAGCCCCAGCATTTT.

This sequence joins TRBV7-2 and TRBJ2-3, with 7 positions matching TRBD1. With V trimmed by 5 bases and J by 8 bases, 10 bases remained unmatched. CDR1 and CDR2 (germline): SGHTA, FQGNSA. The CDR3 is 14 residues long. The CDR3 DNA reads as TGTGCCAGCAGCAGAGGGACAGCCACCGCTACGCAGTATTTT. Its protein product is CASSRGTATATQYF. The variable domain in full, with the rest retrieved from reference TRBV7-2 and TRBJ2-3, is GAGVSQSPSNKVTEKGKDVELRCDPISGHTALYWYRQSLGQGLEFLIYFQGNSAPDKSGLPSDRFSAERTGGSVSTLTIQRTQQEDSAVYLCASSRGTATATQYFGPGTRLTVL.

The rearrangement joins TRBV30 to TRBJ1-6; possibly TRBD1 for D (6 bases). The CDR3 totals 12 residues. V was clipped by 5 bases and J by 7 bases, with 9 bases between them. Germline CDR1 GTSNPN, CDR2 SVGIG (reference sequence). The DNA of the CDR3 is TGTGCCTGGGGACAGAGGAATTCACCCCTCCACTTT. Translation gives CAWGQRNSPLHF.